This TCR beta chain stems from a study of T cell repertoires in cytomegalovirus infection. The overall study: Indications of both CMV infection and matching HLA type were provided by public TCR beta signatures. Overall study results and limits: CMV-specific TCR beta clonotypes restricted by HLA-C were the ones dominating the ex vivo response. CMV carriers having the relevant HLA were flagged by cumulative public TCR beta family frequency.

This CDR3 has 11 residues. V was trimmed by 3 bases and J by 9 bases, leaving 5 bases between them. From germline, CDR1 is LNHDA and CDR2 SQIVND (reference sequence). TCRdb redid the calling of the reads with MiXCR, one entry per CDR3 protein. This table holds 680,000 or so distinct CDR3 sequences, roughly 36% found once. For this clonotype: Its antigen is still unknown.

Material: PBMCs. This chain connects TRBV19 to TRBJ2-2; the D is unclear. The TCR originated in a human donor in good health (CMV status not recorded). Some clones in this sample may be carry-over from other donors' samples. CDR3 sequence reads: CASSMVRELFF. As DNA, the CDR3 is TGTGCCAGTAGTATGGTCCGGGAGCTGTTTTTT. Full variable domain (outside the CDR3, taken from reference TRBV19 and TRBJ2-2): DGGITQSPKYLFRKEGQNVTLSCEQNLNHDAMYWYRQDPGQGLRLIYYSQIVNDFQKGDIAEGYSVSREKKESFPLTVTSAQKNPTAFYLCASSMVRELFFGEGSRLTVL.